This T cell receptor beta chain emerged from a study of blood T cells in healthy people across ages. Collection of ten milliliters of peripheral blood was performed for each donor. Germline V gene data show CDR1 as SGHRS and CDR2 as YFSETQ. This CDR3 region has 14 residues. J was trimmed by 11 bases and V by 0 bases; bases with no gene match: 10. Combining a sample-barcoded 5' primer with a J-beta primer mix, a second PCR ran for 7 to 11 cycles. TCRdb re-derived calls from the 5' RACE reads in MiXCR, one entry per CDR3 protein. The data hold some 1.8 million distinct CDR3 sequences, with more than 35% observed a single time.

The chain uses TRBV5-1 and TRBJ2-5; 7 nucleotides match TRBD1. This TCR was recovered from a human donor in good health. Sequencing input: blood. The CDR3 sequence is CASSLEGAGNEQYF. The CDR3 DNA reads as TGCGCCAGCAGCTTGGAGGGGGCAGGGAATGAGCAGTACTTC.